One sample yielded the 17 T cell receptor beta chains listed below, sequenced in a study of blood T cells in healthy people across ages. Next came a second PCR, run for about 7 to 11 cycles, which used a sample-barcoded 5' primer along with a J-beta primer mix. Each CDR3 protein is one row after TCRdb ran MiXCR on the 5' RACE reads. The data hold 1.2 million to 1.5 million distinct CDR3 sequences, with 59% observed a single time. The specimen sequenced was blood. All receptors derive from a man younger than 35 in good health.

This clonotype has a handful of counts. The chain links TRBV12-5 to TRBJ2-1; possibly TRBD1 for D (6 bases). V was clipped by 6 bases and J by 6 bases, with 18 bases between them. Germline V lookup: CDR1 LGHNT, CDR2 FRNRAP. This CDR3 has 15 amino acids. The CDR3 DNA is TGTGCTAGTGGATCCGGGACACTAACCTCCAATGAGCAGTTCTTC. Protein sequence: CASGSGTLTSNEQFF.

This chain links TRBV20-1 with TRBJ2-1; D remains unclear. The CDR3 sequence is 11 residues long. V was shortened by 4 bases and J by 6 bases, with 7 bases between the two germline ends. Germline assignment: CDR1 DFQATT and CDR2 SNEGSKA (reference sequence). The CDR3 region is CSAKGINEQFF. The CDR3 DNA is TGCAGTGCTAAAGGGATCAATGAGCAGTTCTTC.

The chain joins TRBV27 to TRBJ2-1; D is ambiguous. The J call may be incorrect, as the DNA end agrees better with TRBJ2-7. In germline, CDR1 is MNHEY, CDR2 SMNVEV (reference sequence). The length of the CDR3 is 14 residues. The CDR3: CASSLAIGFYEQYF. Written as DNA, the CDR3 is TGTGCCAGCAGTTTAGCAATTGGCTTCTACGAGCAGTACTTC.

The CDR3 DNA follows: TGTGCCAGCAGCAACTGGTTCACTACAGGGAGGAATTCCTACGAGCAGTACTTC. It codes for CASSNWFTTGRNSYEQYF. The rearrangement links TRBV11-2 to TRBJ2-7; D may match TRBD1 or TRBD2 (6 bases each). Trimming removed 5 bases at V and 1 base at J, with 24 bases between. Looked up from germline, CDR1 is SGHAT and CDR2 is FQNNGV. The CDR3 is 18 amino acids.

This clonotype came up once. The chain couples TRBV27 to TRBJ1-6, with 7 bases identical to TRBD1. V shed 6 bases and J 4 bases; nucleotides not matched to a gene: 9. Germline CDR1 reads MNHEY; CDR2 reads SMNVEV (reference sequence). This CDR3 spans 16 amino acids. The CDR3 sequence is CASSKIGTEYNSPLHF. DNA of the CDR3: TGTGCCAGCAGCAAAATTGGGACAGAGTATAATTCACCCCTCCACTTT.

V and J are TRBV5-4 and TRBJ2-7; D not resolved. The CDR3 sequence is 15 residues long. CDR1 and CDR2 (germline): SGHNT, YYREEE (reference sequence). Trimming removed 3 bases from V and 2 bases from J, with 15 bases in between. The CDR3 DNA follows: TGTGCCAGCAGCTCAGCAGGTGCCCCTCCCTACGAGCAGTACTTC. Amino acid sequence: CASSSAGAPPYEQYF.

The V and J genes are TRBV29-1 and TRBJ2-1; 10 bases match TRBD1. V was pared by 4 bases and J by 4 bases, with 7 bases of the junction left unmatched. Germline assignment: CDR1 SQVTM and CDR2 ANQGSEA. The CDR3 is 15 residues long. CDR3 in amino acids: CSVGAWDRGYNEQFF. The CDR3 nucleotides read TGCAGCGTTGGAGCCTGGGACAGGGGATACAATGAGCAGTTCTTC.

The CDR3 DNA follows: TGTGCCAGCAGCTTAGGCCAGGGACCGCAGTATTTT. Residues: CASSLGQGPQYF. The V call is TRBV13, the J call TRBJ2-3; the D call may be TRBD1 or TRBD2 (5 bases each). This CDR3 has 12 amino acids. V gave up 0 bases and J gave up 10 bases, with 8 bases separating them. Germline V gene sequence: CDR1 PRHDT, CDR2 FYEKMQ (reference sequence).

This sequence joins TRBV4-2 and TRBJ2-7; D is unresolved. Trimming took 0 bases from V and 6 from J, leaving 12 bases between them. CDR3 length equals 14 residues. Germline values: CDR1 LGHNA, CDR2 YNFKEQ. In DNA form, the CDR3 reads TGTGCCAGCAGCCAAGAGTCCGAACGGGCCGAGCAGTACTTC. Its translation: CASSQESERAEQYF.

This clonotype was found once. At one end, the junction sequence differs from germline, possibly due to a read error. This chain joins TRBV5-1 and TRBJ2-5, with D possibly being TRBD1 or TRBD2 (5 bases each). Germline CDR1 SGHRS, CDR2 YFSETQ. The CDR3 is 17 amino acids. The CDR3 region is CASSFTGQAEESDEQNF. CDR3 in DNA: TGCGCCAGCAGCTTTACAGGACAAGCGGAAGAAAGCGATGAGCAGAACTTC.

This clonotype has just one count. This chain links TRBV20-1 with TRBJ2-1; D is unresolved. This CDR3 is built from 13 residues. Trimming took off 3 bases at V and 4 bases at J, with 10 bases between the two ends. Germline V gene sequence: CDR1 DFQATT, CDR2 SNEGSKA (reference sequence). The CDR3 DNA follows: TGCAGTGCTAGTATGGCTGTATACAATGAGCAGTTCTTC. This translates into CSASMAVYNEQFF.

The chain couples TRBV4-1 to TRBJ2-2; tentatively, D is TRBD1 (5 bases). Germline V lookup: CDR1 MGHRA, CDR2 YSYEKL. With 2 bases removed from V and 4 bases from J, the gap between germline ends came to 20 bases. This CDR3 has 18 residues. This chain's CDR3 is CASSQRGQVPLGTGELFF. The CDR3 DNA sequence: TGCGCCAGCAGCCAAAGGGGCCAGGTTCCCTTAGGCACCGGGGAGCTGTTTTTT.

V and J are TRBV10-3 and TRBJ2-1; D gene unclear. CDR1 is ENHRY, CDR2 SYGVKD, per germline. Trimming cost V 5 bases and J 2 bases, with 13 bases left between them. The CDR3 sequence is 15 residues long. DNA of the CDR3: TGTGCCATCAGTAGAGCCACAGAGACCTACAATGAGCAGTTCTTC. Protein: CAISRATETYNEQFF.

This clonotype was counted a few times. J is TRBJ1-2 and V is TRBV4-3; TRBD1 matches 9 bases. CDR1 and CDR2 from the germline V gene are LGHNA and YSLEER. V dropped 5 bases and J dropped 3; count of bases not matched to a gene: 7. The CDR3 sequence is 15 residues long. CDR3 sequence reads: CASSSSDRGYYGYTF. In DNA form, the CDR3 reads TGCGCCAGCAGCTCGTCGGACAGGGGTTACTATGGCTACACCTTC.

The rearrangement joins TRBV27 to TRBJ1-4, with D perhaps TRBD1 (5 bases). The CDR3 runs to 15 residues. The V end lost 6 bases, the J end lost 5 bases, and 16 bases lay between the germline ends. The germline V gene has CDR1 MNHEY and CDR2 SMNVEV (reference sequence). CDR3 in amino acids: CASSPVRDVNEKLFF. CDR3 sequence (DNA): TGTGCCAGCAGCCCCGTGAGGGACGTAAATGAAAAACTGTTTTTT.

This chain connects TRBV5-1 to TRBJ2-1, with D possibly called TRBD1 or TRBD2 (5 bases each). CDR3 length: 14 residues. Between the trimmed V and J ends, which lost 4 bases and 5 bases, there was a span of 13 bases. The germline V gene encodes CDR1 SGHRS and CDR2 YFSETQ. The CDR3 DNA sequence: TGCGCCAGCAGCAACCGGGACCAGAACAATGAGCAGTTCTTC. It is translated as CASSNRDQNNEQFF. Combining the CDR3 with reference TRBV5-1 and TRBJ2-1 gives the whole variable domain KAGVTQTPRYLIKTRGQQVTLSCSPISGHRSVSWYQQTPGQGLQFLFEYFSETQRNKGNFPGRFSGRQFSNSRSEMNVSTLELGDSALYLCASSNRDQNNEQFFGPGTRLTVL.

The V gene is TRBV25-1, the J gene TRBJ1-2; D is unresolved. Germline assignment: CDR1 MGHDK and CDR2 SYGVNS. The CDR3 totals 15 residues. The V and J ends lost 2 bases and 5 bases respectively, with 15 bases between them. The CDR3 region has the DNA TGTGCCAGCAGTGAAGGAGATTTTCTTCTGTATGGCTACACCTTC. It is translated as CASSEGDFLLYGYTF.